This record concerns one T cell receptor beta chain sequence. Germline V lookup: CDR1 MGHRA, CDR2 YSYEKL. V gave up 1 base and J gave up 2 bases, with 21 bases separating them. The CDR3 consists of 18 residues. The data are from a study of T-cell reconstitution after alpha-beta-depleted transplantation in children. Unique molecular identifiers were used in preparing the TCRbeta library. TCRdb reprocessed the PCR reads via MiXCR and lists one record per CDR3 protein. The profile shows about 830,000 distinct CDR3 sequences, 16% of them singletons. The sample was PBMCs, mostly from graft donor cells, taken 360 days after TCRalphabeta/CD19-depleted stem cell transplant. The receptor was derived from a male patient under 18 who had a stem cell transplant for acute lymphoblastic leukemia, so the T cells may come from the graft donor. The chain joins TRBV4-1 to TRBJ2-7, with D maybe TRBD2 (6 bases). CDR3 in DNA: TGCGCCAGCAGCCAAGTTGGCGGGATCGGTAGCGGAACCTACGAGCAGTACTTC. Translating gives CASSQVGGIGSGTYEQYF.